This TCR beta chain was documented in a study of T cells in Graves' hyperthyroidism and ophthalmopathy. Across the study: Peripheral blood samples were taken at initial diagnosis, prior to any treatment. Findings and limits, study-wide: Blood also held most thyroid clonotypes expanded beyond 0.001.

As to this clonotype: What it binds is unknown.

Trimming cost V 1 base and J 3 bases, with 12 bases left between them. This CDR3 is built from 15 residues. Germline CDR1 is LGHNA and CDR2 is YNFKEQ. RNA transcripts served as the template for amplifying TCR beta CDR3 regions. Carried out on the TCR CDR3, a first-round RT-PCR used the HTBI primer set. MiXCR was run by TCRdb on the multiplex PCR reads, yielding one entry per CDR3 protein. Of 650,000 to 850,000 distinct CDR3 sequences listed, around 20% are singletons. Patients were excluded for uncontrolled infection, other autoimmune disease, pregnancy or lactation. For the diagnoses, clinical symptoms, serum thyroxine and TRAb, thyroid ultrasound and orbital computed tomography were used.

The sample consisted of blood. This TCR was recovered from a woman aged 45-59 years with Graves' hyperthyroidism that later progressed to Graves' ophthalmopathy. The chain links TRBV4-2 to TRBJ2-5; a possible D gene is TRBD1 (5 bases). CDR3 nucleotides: TGTGCCAGCAGCCAAGCTGGGCAGGGCGAAGAGACCCAGTACTTC. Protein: CASSQAGQGEETQYF.